Sequencing of this TCR beta chain was carried out in a study of T cells after yellow fever vaccination. This clonotype occurred many times. The CDR3 spans 14 residues. Deletions cut 2 bases from V and 6 bases from J, with 11 bases between. CDR1 is MNHEY and CDR2 is SVGAGI in the germline V gene. TCRdb processed the 5' RACE reads anew with MiXCR; each CDR3 protein has one entry. The data contain approximately 69,000 distinct CDR3 sequences, 5.5% to 7.5% of them singletons. The sequence derives from a man between 18 and 35 years old who received the YFV17D yellow fever vaccine. The sequencing used CD4+ T cells sorted from PBMCs, collected roughly 14 days after the first yellow fever vaccination. V gene TRBV6-5 combines with J gene TRBJ1-5, with D uncertain. Here the CDR3 reads CASSYAGEGQPQHF. CDR3 sequence (DNA): TGTGCCAGCAGTTACGCAGGAGAAGGTCAGCCCCAGCATTTT.